The following is a T cell receptor (beta chain) sequence with its context. This entry comes from a study of shared T cell receptors in the human thymus. The CDR3 totals 14 residues. The V and J ends lost 3 bases and 1 base respectively, with 10 bases between them. Germline lookup yields CDR1 MNHEY and CDR2 SMNVEV (reference sequence). Libraries were prepared by immunoSEQ multiplex PCR; TCRdb keeps only in-frame clonotypes and omits some of them. The table records about 610,000 clones, roughly 88% of them present only once. These sequences were also reported in another study, on human thymus T cells. That report notes: Donor material was obtained from healthy Finnish infants undergoing corrective surgery for congenital heart defects.

This rearrangement joins TRBV27 to TRBJ2-7; a possible D gene is TRBD2 (5 bases). This clonotype originated in a boy under three years old with a congenital heart defect. What was sequenced was thymocytes. The CDR3 bases are TGTGCCAGCAGTTTCCTCAGAGGGTCCTACGAGCAGTACTTC. Translating gives CASSFLRGSYEQYF.